These T cell receptor beta chains were read from a single sample in a study of shared clonotypes between healthy human individuals. Produced via immunoSEQ multiplex PCR; TCRdb's table is partial and in-frame only. The sample records over 2 million clones, about 95% being singletons. The sample taken for sequencing was naive CD4+ T cells sorted from blood. These TCRs come from a man younger than 30 in good health. Each CDR3 is given with its conserved first and last residue. D genes are given only for firm matches. Some rows have no size entry. The others give once, few or many, or a class for an expanded clone.

TRBJ1-4	NA	NA	TRBV28	TGTGCCAGCAGTTTATTGGGGGGGGCAACTAATGAAAAACTGTTTTTT	CASSLLGGATNEKLFF
TRBJ2-3	NA	NA	TRBV2	TGTGCCAGCAGTCCCTTAGTGCCGGGGGATACGCAGTATTTT	CASSPLVPGDTQYF
TRBJ1-1	NA	few	TRBV7-2	TGTGCCAGCAGCCCCAGCGGAGGGAACACTGAAGCTTTCTTT	CASSPSGGNTEAFF
TRBJ2-1	NA	NA	TRBV11-3	TGTGCCAGCAGCTTAGATCGGAATAGTCGCCCCTACAATGAGCAGTTCTTC	CASSLDRNSRPYNEQFF
TRBJ1-4	TRBD1	NA	TRBV5-1	TGCGCCAGCAGCCCGGGACAGGGTCGGGAAAAACTGTTTTTT	CASSPGQGREKLFF
TRBJ1-2	TRBD1	NA	TRBV10-3	TGTGCCATCAATCAGGGGGACTATGGCTACACCTTC	CAINQGDYGYTF
TRBJ2-6	TRBD1	NA	TRBV7-2	TGTGCCAGCATCAGGACAGGGGGCAACGTCCTGACTTTC	CASIRTGGNVLTF
TRBJ2-6	TRBD1	NA	TRBV7-9	TGTGCCGGGGGACAGAGCTCTGGGGCCAACGTCCTGACTTTC	CAGGQSSGANVLTF
TRBJ1-4	NA	once	TRBV10-3	TGTGCCATCAGTGAGTTACTCGACAGGACGGTACTGTTTTTT	CAISELLDRTVLFF
TRBJ1-1	TRBD1	NA	TRBV7-2	TGTGCCAGCAGCTTAATCAGGGACAGGGGTAAAGCTTTCTTT	CASSLIRDRGKAFF
TRBJ2-1	NA	NA	TRBV10-1	TGCGCCAGCAGTTCCGGGGGCTCCTACAATGAGCAGTTCTTC	CASSSGGSYNEQFF
TRBJ2-3	NA	NA	TRBV6-5	TGTGCCAGCAGTTCTTATCGACCGGGCACAGATACGCAGTATTTT	CASSSYRPGTDTQYF
TRBJ2-7	NA	NA	TRBV10-3	TGTGCCATCAGTGAGCAGTCTACCTACGAGCAGTACTTC	CAISEQSTYEQYF
TRBJ1-3	TRBD1	NA	TRBV6-6	TGTGCCAGCAGTTTACAGGGGGCCTCTGGAAACACCATATATTTT	CASSLQGASGNTIYF
TRBJ2-1	TRBD2	NA	TRBV5-1	TGCGCCAGCAGCTTGGTGACTAGCGGGAGGGATGAGCAGTTCTTC	CASSLVTSGRDEQFF
TRBJ1-1	NA	once	TRBV30	TGTGCCAGTAGTAAGGGTTCAGGGACTGAAGCTTTCTTT	CASSKGSGTEAFF
TRBJ2-7	NA	NA	TRBV4-3	TGCGCCAGCAGCCAAGTTCAGGCTTCCCCTGAGCAGTACTTC	CASSQVQASPEQYF
TRBJ1-1	TRBD1	NA	TRBV5-4	TGTGCCAGCAGCAGACCGGGACAGGGAGGAACGCGGACTGAAGCTTTCTTT	CASSRPGQGGTRTEAFF
TRBJ1-1	TRBD1	NA	TRBV5-1	TGCGCCAGCAGCATTGACAGGGGTGGGACTGAAGCTTTCTTT	CASSIDRGGTEAFF
TRBJ2-3	NA	NA	TRBV5-1	TGCGCCAGCAGCTTGGAAACGAGCACAGATACGCAGTATTTT	CASSLETSTDTQYF
TRBJ2-5	TRBD2	NA	TRBV5-6	TGTGCCAGCAGCTTTAGCGGGCCAGAGACCCAGTACTTC	CASSFSGPETQYF
TRBJ2-7	TRBD2	NA	TRBV10-1	TGCGCCAGCAGTGAGTCGCAGGGAGGGGCCCGGCACTTC	CASSESQGGARHF
TRBJ1-1	TRBD1	NA	TRBV6-5	TGTGCCAGCAGAAGGACAGGGGACGGTATAGAAGCTTTCTTT	CASRRTGDGIEAFF
TRBJ2-2	NA	NA	TRBV2	TGTGCCAGCGGTCGGATTATCGCCGGGGAGCTGTTTTTT	CASGRIIAGELFF
TRBJ2-1	NA	NA	TRBV28	TGTGCCAGCAGTCAACAGCGAGACTACAATGAGCAGTTCTTC	CASSQQRDYNEQFF
TRBJ1-5	NA	NA	TRBV2	TGTGCCAGCAAACAGGAGACAAGCAATCAGCCCCAGCATTTT	CASKQETSNQPQHF
TRBJ2-2	TRBD1	NA	TRBV7-2	TGTGCCAGCAGCTTAGCAGGGACAGGGGGCTTATTCGGGGAGCTGTTTTTT	CASSLAGTGGLFGELFF
TRBJ1-4	NA	NA	TRBV2	TGTGCCAGCAGAGCTGGGGGGCTCCTTGGAGAAGAAAAACTGTTTTTT	CASRAGGLLGEEKLFF
TRBJ2-7	NA	NA	TRBV5-5	TGTGCCAGCAGCTTCGGCAGGGAATACGAGCAGTACTTC	CASSFGREYEQYF
TRBJ1-3	NA	NA	TRBV18	TGTGCCAGCTCACCCCAGGGGACTGGTGGAAACACCATATATTTT	CASSPQGTGGNTIYF
TRBJ2-7	TRBD1	NA	TRBV7-9	TGTGCCAGCAGCCAACCGGGACAGGGGGTTGATGAGCAGTACTTC	CASSQPGQGVDEQYF
TRBJ2-5	NA	NA	TRBV11-2	TGTGCCAGCAGCCCCGAGCACAGGGTAGAGACCCAGTACTTC	CASSPEHRVETQYF
TRBJ2-7	NA	NA	TRBV19	TGTGCCAGTAGTATGATTCTCTCCTACGAGCAGTACTTC	CASSMILSYEQYF
TRBJ2-2	NA	NA	TRBV10-3	TGTGCCACCAGGTGGACAGACACCGGGGAGCTGTTTTTT	CATRWTDTGELFF
TRBJ1-5	NA	NA	TRBV7-6	TGTGCCAGCAGCTTTACCGACAGTGTCCCTAGCAATCAGCCCCAGCATTTT	CASSFTDSVPSNQPQHF
TRBJ1-6	TRBD1	NA	TRBV27	TGTGCCAGCAGTTTAGACAGGGCGGCTTCACCCCTCCACTTT	CASSLDRAASPLHF
TRBJ1-6	NA	NA	TRBV2	TGTGCCAGCATAGGCAGAACCAATTCACCCCTCCACTTT	CASIGRTNSPLHF
TRBJ1-1	TRBD1	NA	TRBV6-1	TGTGCCAGCACGGGACAGCTTAACACTGAAGCTTTCTTT	CASTGQLNTEAFF
TRBJ1-1	NA	NA	TRBV28	TGTGCCAGCAGTGCTCGGTTTGCTGAAGCTTTCTTT	CASSARFAEAFF
TRBJ1-1	TRBD1	NA	TRBV6-5	TGTGCCAGCAGGACCGGGACAGGGGGCACTGAAGCTTTCTTT	CASRTGTGGTEAFF